This T cell receptor beta chain comes out of a study of CD8 T cells in ankylosing spondylitis. This clonotype showed up many times. Its antigen remains unidentified. As the method for making TCR beta libraries, quantitative 5'-RACE with molecular barcodes was used. Each CDR3 protein gets one entry after TCRdb re-called the 5' RACE reads with MiXCR. The data contain about 360,000 distinct CDR3 sequences, more than 20% of them singletons. Study results and caveats: Disease-linked clones proved CD8+ and comparatively uncommon in peripheral blood. Blood of patients with ankylosing spondylitis appeared to be characterized by a TCR beta motif of eight highly homologous variants. The study looked at matched synovial fluid samples from ankylosing spondylitis patients. Disease-linked clones were reported to be significantly enriched there.

V shed 7 bases and J shed 2 bases, with 5 bases lying between them. The CDR3 consists of 11 residues. The TCR was taken from a male donor with ankylosing spondylitis or in good health (not recorded which). The rearrangement links TRBV12-3 or TRBV12-4 to TRBJ2-5; D is uncertain. The sequencing input was blood, either unsorted or a sorted T cell fraction (not recorded which). The CDR3: CASKAQETQYF. The CDR3 DNA reads TGTGCCAGCAAGGCGCAAGAGACCCAGTACTTC.